The 21 T cell receptor beta chains presented below share a single source sample, sequenced in a study of cytomegalovirus exposure and HLA in healthy donors. 60 Vbeta and 13 Jbeta primers were used in PCR. TCRdb's copy holds only in-frame clones and misses some; the assay was immunoSEQ multiplex PCR. The table lists 95,000 to 100,000 clones, roughly 74% of them singletons. Sequenced input: PBMCs. Receptors were obtained from a woman in her thirties or forties in good health and CMV-seronegative.

The chain recombines TRBV28 with TRBJ1-2; 9 positions match TRBD1. Losses at the gene ends were 6 bases for V and 7 bases for J; bases not matched to a gene: 6. CDR1 and CDR2 (germline): MDHEN, SYDVKM. The CDR3 has 13 amino acids. CDR3 DNA: TGTGCCAGCAGCGACGGGACAGGGTTTGGCTACACCTTC. It is translated as CASSDGTGFGYTF.

The V call is TRBV7-2, the J call TRBJ2-1; 9 bases match TRBD2. Germline V gives CDR1 SGHTA, CDR2 FQGNSA. This CDR3 has 15 residues. V dropped 5 bases and J dropped 5; count of bases not matched to a gene: 7. The CDR3 sequence is CASSPSGTSNNEQFF. In nucleotides, the CDR3 is TGTGCCAGCAGCCCGTCCGGGACTAGCAACAATGAGCAGTTCTTC.

The rearrangement uses TRBV11-2 and TRBJ2-7; 9 bases are a match to TRBD1. The CDR3 is 17 amino acids. V shed 2 bases and J 0 bases; nucleotides not matched to a gene: 8. Germline CDR1 SGHAT, CDR2 FQNNGV. As DNA, the CDR3 is TGTGCCAGCAGCTTATGGGCGCCGGGACAGGGCTCCTACGAGCAGTACTTC. It yields the protein CASSLWAPGQGSYEQYF.

The chain has TRBV10-1 and TRBJ2-1, with TRBD1 as a possible D gene (7 bases). The V gene lost 5 bases and the J gene lost 9 bases, with 8 bases spanning the gap. From germline, CDR1 is WNHNN and CDR2 SYGVQD (reference sequence). The CDR3 has 11 amino acids. CDR3 bases: TGCGCCAGCAGTCAGGGGGGTGAGCAGTTCTTC. Protein product: CASSQGGEQFF.

The genes are TRBV19 and TRBJ2-5; tentative D call: TRBD1 (5 bases). The V end lost 2 bases, the J end lost 2 bases, and 6 bases lay between the germline ends. The CDR3 loop spans 13 amino acids. The germline V gene encodes CDR1 LNHDA and CDR2 SQIVND (reference sequence). The CDR3 coding sequence is TGTGCCAGTAGTATACCAGGGCAAGAGACCCAGTACTTC. This sequence encodes CASSIPGQETQYF.

V usage is TRBV27 and J usage is TRBJ2-5, with D maybe TRBD2 (5 bases). The J call may be in error: the DNA end matches TRBJ2-7 better. CDR1 is MNHEY, CDR2 SMNVEV, per germline (reference sequence). This CDR3 region has 14 residues. The chain's CDR3 is CASSLRGGSYEQYF. DNA of the CDR3: TGTGCCAGCAGTTTACGGGGTGGGTCCTACGAGCAGTACTTC.

This sequence joins TRBV29-1 and TRBJ2-7, with D possibly TRBD1 on 5 matching bases. The CDR3 loop spans 15 amino acids. Deletions cut 4 bases from V and 0 bases from J, with 16 bases between. From germline, CDR1 is SQVTM and CDR2 ANQGSEA. CDR3: CSVVFGRGYSYEQYF. The CDR3 DNA reads TGCAGCGTTGTTTTTGGAAGGGGCTACTCCTACGAGCAGTACTTC.

This rearrangement joins TRBV28 to TRBJ1-5; D possibly corresponds to TRBD1 (5 bases). V lost 7 bases, J lost 2 bases, and 6 bases lay in between. This CDR3 is built from 12 residues. Germline V gene sequence: CDR1 MDHEN, CDR2 SYDVKM. The CDR3 sequence: CASKTGNQPQHF. The CDR3, as DNA: TGTGCCAGCAAGACAGGCAATCAGCCCCAGCATTTT.

V and J are TRBV15 and TRBJ2-7; 7 bases are a match to TRBD1. Trimming took 1 base from V and 3 from J; bases not matched to a gene: 12. The CDR3 is 17 residues long. CDR1 and CDR2 from the germline V gene are LNHNV and YYDKDF (reference sequence). CDR3 nucleotides: TGTGCCACCAGCAGAGGTTGGGGACAGCAAACGAGCTACGAGCAGTACTTC. This encodes CATSRGWGQQTSYEQYF.

The chain uses TRBV6-1 and TRBJ2-5; D is possibly TRBD2 (6 bases). Matching the DNA end better, TRBJ2-7 makes the J call doubtful. Germline CDR1 and CDR2: MNHNS and SASEGT. The CDR3 runs to 12 residues. The CDR3 sequence is CASMARRDEQYF. CDR3 sequence (DNA): TGTGCCAGCATGGCACGGAGGGACGAGCAGTACTTC.

In its sample, this clone was seen a few times. This chain connects TRBV25-1 to TRBJ2-7; TRBD2 agrees at 8 bases. CDR3 length equals 16 residues. With 5 bases clipped from V and 3 bases from J, the junction kept 12 bases outside the gene matches. The germline gives CDR1 MGHDK, CDR2 SYGVNS. The CDR3 here is CASSSQAQRGHYEQYF. DNA of the CDR3: TGTGCCAGCAGTTCCCAGGCCCAGCGGGGGCACTACGAGCAGTACTTC.

The CDR3: CASSVVRAQETQYF. The CDR3 DNA reads TGTGCCAGCAGTGTCGTCAGGGCTCAAGAGACCCAGTACTTC. The chain links TRBV2 to TRBJ2-5; weak D call: TRBD1 (5 bases). The V and J ends lost 4 bases and 2 bases respectively, with 11 bases between them. This CDR3 region has 14 residues. The V gene's germline CDR1 is SNHLY and CDR2 FYNNEI.

The rearrangement uses TRBV5-4 and TRBJ2-5, with D perhaps matching TRBD1 (6 bases). CDR1 is SGHNT, CDR2 YYREEE, per germline (reference sequence). Between the trimmed V and J ends, which lost 4 bases and 3 bases, there was a span of 19 bases. The CDR3 has 16 amino acids. The CDR3 DNA follows: TGTGCCAGCAGCCCAGACGCCCGACAGGCGAAAGAGACCCAGTACTTC. This sequence encodes CASSPDARQAKETQYF.

The rearrangement joins TRBV19 to TRBJ2-1; 10 nucleotides match TRBD2. The germline CDR1 and CDR2 sequences are LNHDA and SQIVND (reference sequence). With 3 bases clipped from V and 8 bases from J, the junction kept 7 bases outside the gene matches. The CDR3 covers 15 residues. DNA of the CDR3: TGTGCCAGTAGTATTGCGTCTAGCGGGAGCTATGAGCAGTTCTTC. Protein: CASSIASSGSYEQFF.

The J gene is TRBJ1-2, the V gene TRBV2; 8 bases align to TRBD1. The CDR3 consists of 13 residues. Per the germline V gene, CDR1 is SNHLY and CDR2 is FYNNEI. Losses at the gene ends were 2 bases for V and 8 bases for J; bases not matched to a gene: 4. The CDR3 is CASSEHRGEGYTF. CDR3 sequence (DNA): TGTGCCAGCAGTGAACACAGGGGGGAAGGCTACACCTTC.

The chain employs TRBV7-2 and TRBJ2-5, with 16 bases lining up with TRBD2. V was clipped by 3 bases and J by 9 bases; unmatched bases: 1. Germline-derived CDR1 and CDR2 are SGHTA and FQGNSA. CDR3 length equals 14 residues. The CDR3 region has the DNA TGTGCCAGCAGCTTCGGGACTAGCGGGGGGGCCCAGTACTTC. As protein: CASSFGTSGGAQYF.

The chain uses TRBV5-6 and TRBJ2-3; a weak D match, TRBD2 (6 bases). Trimming removed 0 bases from V and 8 bases from J, with 7 bases in between. The CDR3 contains 12 residues. Germline V gene data show CDR1 as SGHDT and CDR2 as YYEEEE. In nucleotides, the CDR3 is TGTGCCAGCAGCTTGGAGGGAGGTACGCAGTATTTT. It is translated as CASSLEGGTQYF.

The rearrangement joins TRBV11-3 to TRBJ1-5, with 12 bases identical to TRBD1. Per the germline V gene, CDR1 is SGHNT and CDR2 is YENEEA. The CDR3 totals 16 residues. J was trimmed by 2 bases and V by 4 bases; bases with no gene match: 3. The CDR3 DNA is TGTGCCAGCAGCTGCCGGGACAGGGGGCGCAATCAGCCCCAGCATTTT. Translating it yields CASSCRDRGRNQPQHF.

The rearrangement joins TRBV7-6 to TRBJ2-5, with 8 bases that match TRBD2. J was trimmed by 1 base and V by 5 bases; bases with no gene match: 9. Per germline, CDR1 SGHVS and CDR2 FNYEAQ. The CDR3 spans 16 residues. CDR3 DNA: TGTGCCAGCAGCCCCGGGACTAGGGGAGGCCAAGAGACCCAGTACTTC. Protein sequence: CASSPGTRGGQETQYF.

The J gene is TRBJ1-4, the V gene TRBV5-6; the D gene is possibly TRBD1 (6 bases). Deletions cut 0 bases from V and 8 bases from J, with 11 bases between. The CDR3 is made up of 14 amino acids. Germline CDR1 reads SGHDT; CDR2 reads YYEEEE. The CDR3 loop reads CASSLVGAQEKLFF. The CDR3 DNA reads as TGTGCCAGCAGCTTGGTGGGGGCCCAGGAAAAACTGTTTTTT.

The gene calls are TRBV5-1 and TRBJ1-2; unclear D gene. This CDR3 is 13 amino acids long. The V and J ends lost 0 bases and 4 bases respectively, with 7 bases between them. In germline, CDR1 is SGHRS, CDR2 YFSETQ. The CDR3 nucleotides are TGCGCCAGCAGCTTGGGCAGTCCCTATGGCTACACCTTC. This codes for CASSLGSPYGYTF.